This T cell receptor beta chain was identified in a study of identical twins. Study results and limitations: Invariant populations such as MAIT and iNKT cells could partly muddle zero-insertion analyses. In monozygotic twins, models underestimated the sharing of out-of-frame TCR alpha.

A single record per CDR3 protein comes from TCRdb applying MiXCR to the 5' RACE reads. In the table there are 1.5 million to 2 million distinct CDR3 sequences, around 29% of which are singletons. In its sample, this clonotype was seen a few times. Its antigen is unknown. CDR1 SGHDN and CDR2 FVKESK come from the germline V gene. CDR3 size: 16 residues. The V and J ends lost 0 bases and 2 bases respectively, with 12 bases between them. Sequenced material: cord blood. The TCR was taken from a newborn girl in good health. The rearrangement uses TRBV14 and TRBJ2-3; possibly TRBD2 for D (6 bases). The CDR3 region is CASSQDRLAHTDTQYF. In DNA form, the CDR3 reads TGTGCCAGCAGCCAAGATCGTCTAGCGCACACAGATACGCAGTATTTT.